This passage covers 6 T cell receptor beta chains from one sample sequenced in a study of patients and donors after allogeneic stem cell transplantation. Each CDR3 protein gets one entry after TCRdb re-called the RT-PCR reads with MiXCR. The repertoire holds approximately 31,000 distinct CDR3 sequences, with about 37% as singletons. Sample: blood, either unsorted or a sorted T cell fraction (not recorded which). The receptors stem from a human donor who was either an allogeneic HSCT recipient or a stem cell or donor lymphocyte infusion donor (not recorded which). It is not recorded whose cells these are; they may come from a transplant donor.

The chain joins TRBV20-1 to TRBJ2-3, with TRBD2 identical over 8 bases. The germline CDR1 and CDR2 sequences are DFQATT and SNEGSKA (reference sequence). The junction had 2 bases not matched to a gene; V was cut back by 4 bases and J by 11 bases. This CDR3 is built from 10 residues. The CDR3 DNA is TGCAGTGCTACACGGGGGGGGCAGTATTTT. It is translated as CSATRGGQYF.

This clonotype was detected a few times. The V gene is TRBV15, the J gene TRBJ1-5, with D tentatively TRBD1 (6 bases). Trimming took 4 bases from V and 4 from J, leaving 8 bases between them. This CDR3 is built from 13 residues. Germline V CDR1 and CDR2: LNHNV, YYDKDF (reference sequence). CDR3 DNA: TGTGCCACCAGCACCAGGGGAAATCAGCCCCAGCATTTT. Its translation is CATSTRGNQPQHF.

The chain carries TRBV3-1 and TRBJ2-2; the D call may be TRBD1 or TRBD2 (5 bases each). Germline lookup yields CDR1 LGHDT and CDR2 YNNKEL (reference sequence). This CDR3 is built from 14 residues. V dropped 1 base and J dropped 7 bases, with 10 bases sitting between them. This CDR3 reads CASSQAGTGGELFF. The CDR3, as DNA: TGTGCCAGCAGCCAAGCAGGGACGGGCGGGGAGCTGTTTTTT.

The chain combines TRBV20-1 with TRBJ2-2, with a tentative D call TRBD2 (6 bases). The germline gives CDR1 DFQATT, CDR2 SNEGSKA (reference sequence). Between the trimmed V and J ends, which lost 0 bases and 1 base, there was a span of 12 bases. This CDR3 is 16 amino acids long. This CDR3 is CSARDRGGLNTGELFF. In DNA form, the CDR3 reads TGCAGTGCTAGAGATCGTGGGGGACTGAACACCGGGGAGCTGTTTTTT.

This clonotype has at least ten counts. The genes are TRBV7-9 and TRBJ1-1; no clear D. Trimming took 5 bases from V and 1 from J, leaving 11 bases between them. This CDR3 comprises 14 residues. Per the germline V gene, CDR1 is SEHNR and CDR2 is FQNEAQ (reference sequence). The CDR3, as DNA: TGTGCCAGCAGCCTCCAGGCGGGGAACACTGAAGCTTTCTTT. Translation: CASSLQAGNTEAFF.

J is TRBJ1-2 and V is TRBV7-9; unclear D gene. CDR3 length: 13 amino acids. Germline V gene lookup returns CDR1 SEHNR and CDR2 FQNEAQ (reference sequence). Trimming took off 3 bases at V and 4 bases at J, with 9 bases between the two ends. The chain's CDR3 is CASSFGSSYGYTF. The CDR3 DNA sequence: TGTGCCAGCAGCTTCGGCAGCTCCTATGGCTACACCTTC. Full variable domain (rest looked up from reference TRBV7-9 and TRBJ1-2): DTGVSQNPRHKITKRGQNVTFRCDPISEHNRLYWYRQTLGQGPEFLTYFQNEAQLEKSRLLSDRFSAERPKGSFSTLEIQRTEQGDSAMYLCASSFGSSYGYTFGSGTRLTVV.